This paragraph reports one T cell receptor (beta chain). An approximately 200 ng quantity of DNA, 25,000 to 35,000 T cell genomes, went into the sorted-subset replicate PCRs. Sequencing used immunoSEQ multiplex PCR; TCRdb keeps in-frame clones, though not all of them. Of over a million clones in the sample, 70% to 80% were seen once. This specimen belongs to a study of shared clonotypes between healthy human individuals. This CDR3 spans 15 amino acids. With 5 bases clipped from V and 7 bases from J, the junction kept 11 bases outside the gene matches. CDR1 is SGHTA and CDR2 is FQGNSA in the germline V gene.

Sequencing was done on a sample of memory CD4+ T cells sorted from blood. The subset here: CD45RA-negative fraction. V gene TRBV7-2 combines with J gene TRBJ2-1, with TRBD2 identical over 7 bases. This receptor was obtained from a man between 18 and 29 years old in good health. The CDR3 region is CASSPRVSGVNEQFF. CDR3 bases: TGTGCCAGCAGCCCACGGGTAAGCGGGGTGAATGAGCAGTTCTTC.